This is a list of T cell receptor beta chains from one sample in a study of T cell repertoires in ileal Crohn's disease. Produced via immunoSEQ multiplex PCR; TCRdb's table is partial and in-frame only. Among 2,300 or so clones listed, roughly 86% were seen once. Source material: ileal tissue. Receptors originate from an adult with Crohn's disease. The CDR3 runs from the conserved cysteine through the conserved F or W. The D gene is left open where the match is weak. Some rows mark clone size as missing; the rest say once, few, many or name a class of expanded clone.

J: TRBJ1-1; D: TRBD1; V: TRBV5-1; size: NA; DNA: TGCGCCAGCAGCTTGGAAGGGGGCGCCTTGAACACTGAAGCTTTCTTT; CDR3: CASSLEGGALNTEAFF
J: TRBJ2-7; D: NA; V: TRBV5-1; size: NA; DNA: TGCGCCAGCAGCTTGGGGGACTACGAGCAGTACTTC; CDR3: CASSLGDYEQYF
J: TRBJ1-5; D: NA; V: TRBV30; size: NA; DNA: TGTGCCTGGAGTCTGGGTACTTCGTGGCAGCCCCAGCATTTT; CDR3: CAWSLGTSWQPQHF
J: TRBJ2-6; D: NA; V: TRBV6-5; size: NA; DNA: TGTGCCAGCAGTTACTGGGGGCCAGGGGCCAACGTCCTGACTTTC; CDR3: CASSYWGPGANVLTF
J: TRBJ2-7; D: NA; V: TRBV5-4; size: once; DNA: TGTGCCAGCAGCTTGATTAAGGGTTCCCCCGAGCAGTACTTC; CDR3: CASSLIKGSPEQYF
J: TRBJ2-3; D: NA; V: TRBV7-3; size: NA; DNA: TGTGCCAGCAGCGTTACAATGGGGTTTGAGCGGAGCACAGATACGCAGTATTTT; CDR3: CASSVTMGFERSTDTQYF
J: TRBJ1-2; D: NA; V: TRBV7-8; size: NA; DNA: TGTGCCAGCAGCTTAGTGGCGGCTCGCGGCTACACCTTC; CDR3: CASSLVAARGYTF
J: TRBJ1-5; D: NA; V: TRBV5-4; size: once; DNA: TGTGCCAGCAGCTTGGGGGGGGTAAGTCAGCCCCAGCATTTT; CDR3: CASSLGGVSQPQHF
J: TRBJ2-1; D: NA; V: TRBV9; size: NA; DNA: TGTGCCAGCAGCCCCCCCAACGCCCATGAGCAGTTCTTC; CDR3: CASSPPNAHEQFF
J: TRBJ1-2; D: TRBD1; V: TRBV19; size: few; DNA: TGTGCCAGTAGTGCCAGGGACAGTTTAATTGGCTACACCTTC; CDR3: CASSARDSLIGYTF
J: TRBJ2-3; D: NA; V: TRBV5-1; size: NA; DNA: TGCGCCAGCAGCCCCAAGGACAGTCGCATAACAGATACGCAGTATTTT; CDR3: CASSPKDSRITDTQYF
J: TRBJ1-2; D: NA; V: TRBV5-1; size: few; DNA: TGCGCCAGCAGCGGGGGTGAGAACTATGGCTACACCTTC; CDR3: CASSGGENYGYTF
J: TRBJ2-5; D: NA; V: TRBV6-4; size: once; DNA: TGTGCCAGCAGCAACAGGGCTGGGGAGACCCAGTACTTC; CDR3: CASSNRAGETQYF
J: TRBJ2-1; D: TRBD2; V: TRBV7-9; size: NA; DNA: TGTGCCAGCAGCTTGAGGGGGGGACTAGCGGGAGAAGCCTACAATGAGCAGTTCTTC; CDR3: CASSLRGGLAGEAYNEQFF
J: TRBJ1-5; D: NA; V: TRBV10-3; size: NA; DNA: TGTGCCATCAGTGATTCCACCCGGGGTTATAGCAATCAGCCCCAGCATTTT; CDR3: CAISDSTRGYSNQPQHF
J: TRBJ2-3; D: TRBD1; V: TRBV5-1; size: NA; DNA: TGCGCCAGCAGCTTGCGGGGGGACAGGGGGACAGATACGCAGTATTTT; CDR3: CASSLRGDRGTDTQYF
J: TRBJ1-4; D: TRBD1; V: TRBV19; size: NA; DNA: TGTGCCAGTACCCAGTGGGGACAGGGCAATGAAAAACTGTTTTTT; CDR3: CASTQWGQGNEKLFF
J: TRBJ1-2; D: NA; V: TRBV11-3; size: NA; DNA: TGTGCCAGCAGCCCCATGGGTGTGACATCCTTTAACTATGGCTACACCTTC; CDR3: CASSPMGVTSFNYGYTF
J: TRBJ1-2; D: NA; V: TRBV7-9; size: NA; DNA: TGTGCCAGCAGCCAGCCCCTCTCGGGGTATGGCTACACCTTC; CDR3: CASSQPLSGYGYTF
J: TRBJ2-2; D: NA; V: TRBV4-3; size: NA; DNA: TGCGCCAGCAGCCGGGAGGCAGGGAACACCGGGGAGCTGTTTTTT; CDR3: CASSREAGNTGELFF
J: TRBJ2-2; D: TRBD1; V: TRBV5-6; size: NA; DNA: TGTGCCAGCAACCACAGGGGTGTCACCGGGGAGCTGTTTTTT; CDR3: CASNHRGVTGELFF
J: TRBJ2-4; D: NA; V: TRBV9; size: NA; DNA: TGTGCCAGCATCCATTCCGGGGGCCGGATTCAGTACTTC; CDR3: CASIHSGGRIQYF
J: TRBJ2-1; D: TRBD2; V: TRBV7-8; size: NA; DNA: TGTGCCAGCAGCACGGGACTACCCCTTAACAATGAGCAGTTCTTC; CDR3: CASSTGLPLNNEQFF
J: TRBJ1-3; D: NA; V: TRBV9; size: NA; DNA: TGTGCCAGCAGCAGTTCAGGGATCTCTGGAAACACCATATATTTT; CDR3: CASSSSGISGNTIYF
J: TRBJ1-2; D: NA; V: TRBV11-3; size: NA; DNA: TGTGCCAGCAGCTTACGGACAAAACTCATTGGCGGCTACACCTTC; CDR3: CASSLRTKLIGGYTF
J: TRBJ2-1; D: NA; V: TRBV5-5; size: NA; DNA: TGTGCCAGCAGCTTGACGGAAAGCTCCTACAATGAGCAGTTCTTC; CDR3: CASSLTESSYNEQFF
J: TRBJ1-5; D: NA; V: TRBV10-3; size: NA; DNA: TGTGCCATCAGTGAGTCCCACCGTGACAGTAGCAATCAGCCCCAGCATTTT; CDR3: CAISESHRDSSNQPQHF
J: TRBJ2-7; D: NA; V: TRBV25-1; size: NA; DNA: TGTGCCAGCAGTGAATATATGTCCAGCGAGTCCTACGAGCAGTACTTC; CDR3: CASSEYMSSESYEQYF
J: TRBJ1-1; D: TRBD1; V: TRBV5-1; size: NA; DNA: TGCGCCAGCAGCTTGCGTGGACAGGGGGCTACTGAAGCTTTCTTT; CDR3: CASSLRGQGATEAFF
J: TRBJ1-5; D: NA; V: TRBV19; size: NA; DNA: TGTGCCAGTAGTATAGATAATCCCCAGGGCAATCAGCCCCAGCATTTT; CDR3: CASSIDNPQGNQPQHF
J: TRBJ2-3; D: TRBD1; V: TRBV9; size: once; DNA: TGTGCCAGCAGCTATCTCGGACAGGGGGCAGATACGCAGTATTTT; CDR3: CASSYLGQGADTQYF
J: TRBJ2-2; D: TRBD2; V: TRBV5-4; size: NA; DNA: TGTGCCAGCAGTGGCGGGGGGGCCCTGGACACCGGGGAGCTGTTTTTT; CDR3: CASSGGGALDTGELFF